Included here is one TCR beta chain sequence, with context. Its antigen remains unidentified. The data stem from a study of glioma-infiltrating T cells after dendritic cell vaccination. Study summary: Dendritic cell vaccination trial patients had either newly diagnosed or recurrent glioblastoma.

This CDR3 region has 17 residues. Germline V lookup: CDR1 MNHEY, CDR2 SMNVEV (reference sequence). V lost 3 bases and J lost 4; bases outside the gene matches: 7. Findings of the study overall: Longer survival after dendritic cell vaccination followed higher pretreatment TIL content. Only a small number of patients had complete blood and tumor samples.

The time point: after dendritic cell vaccination, including at tumor progression/relapse. None of the glioblastoma patients had an isocitrate dehydrogenase mutation. The data were produced by immunoSEQ multiplex PCR, yet TCRdb's version contains in-frame clones alone and is incomplete. The data contain approximately 50,000 clones, over 75% of them singletons. The receptor was isolated from a human donor with glioblastoma. Specimen: blood, collected after dendritic cell vaccination. V and J are TRBV27 and TRBJ2-2; 11 positions match TRBD2. The CDR3 bases are TGTGCCAGCAGTTTGGAACTAGCGGGGGCCCGCACCGGGGAGCTGTTTTTT. This codes for CASSLELAGARTGELFF.